Following are 19 T cell receptor beta chains from one sample sequenced in a study of shared clonotypes between healthy human individuals. This table comes from immunoSEQ multiplex PCR, and its TCRdb copy is limited to in-frame clones, with some not included. The table shows about 690,000 clones, with 90% occurring only once. Sequencing used memory CD8+ T cells from PBMCs. Subset specified: CD45RO+ cells pooled with CCR7-negative TemRA cells. The origin of the receptors is a man aged 18 to 29 in good health. Some clones in this sample may be carry-over from other donors' samples.

The rearrangement links TRBV6-4 to TRBJ2-1, with D possibly TRBD1 on 5 matching bases. The length of the CDR3 is 14 residues. Trimming took off 2 bases at V and 7 bases at J, with 12 bases between the two ends. Looked up from germline, CDR1 is MRHNA and CDR2 is SNTAGT. CDR3 sequence: CASSDREGANEQFF. CDR3 in DNA: TGTGCCAGCAGTGACAGGGAAGGGGCGAATGAGCAGTTCTTC.

In this sample, this clone turned up a few times. The chain links TRBV5-1 to TRBJ1-1; 7 nucleotides agree with TRBD1. J was trimmed by 8 bases and V by 2 bases; bases with no gene match: 3. The germline V gene encodes CDR1 SGHRS and CDR2 YFSETQ. This CDR3 comprises 12 residues. The CDR3 DNA follows: TGCGCCAGCAGCTTCGGGACAGCAGAAGCTTTCTTT. Its protein is CASSFGTAEAFF.

This chain links TRBV7-9 with TRBJ2-1; 12 nucleotides match TRBD1. Germline trimming cut 5 bases from V and 9 bases from J; bases unmatched to any gene: 8. CDR3 length: 15 amino acids. In germline, CDR1 is SEHNR, CDR2 FQNEAQ (reference sequence). Written as DNA, the CDR3 is TGTGCCAGCAGCCTGCCGGGACAGGGGGCTATTGAGCAGTTCTTC. The encoded protein is CASSLPGQGAIEQFF.

This clone was recorded a few times. The chain has TRBV4-1 and TRBJ1-1; TRBD1 is a possible D gene (6 bases). In germline, CDR1 is MGHRA, CDR2 YSYEKL. The CDR3 length is 15 residues. The V and J ends lost 4 bases and 3 bases respectively, with 15 bases between them. CDR3 in amino acids: CASSRSQGVYTEAFF. The CDR3 region has the DNA TGCGCCAGCAGCCGCTCACAGGGAGTTTACACTGAAGCTTTCTTT.

This clone was seen only once. This chain links TRBV19 with TRBJ2-2; D is uncertain. The V and J ends lost 3 bases and 5 bases respectively, with 10 bases between them. Germline CDR1 is LNHDA and CDR2 is SQIVND (reference sequence). The CDR3 runs to 14 residues. The DNA for the CDR3 is TGTGCCAGTAGTATCCCCTACGATACCGGGGAGCTGTTTTTT. It yields the protein CASSIPYDTGELFF.

The chain uses TRBV2 and TRBJ2-3, with D perhaps TRBD1 (6 bases). Germline lookup yields CDR1 SNHLY and CDR2 FYNNEI. V gave up 8 bases and J gave up 0 bases, with 12 bases separating them. This CDR3 has 14 residues. DNA of the CDR3: TGTGCCAGCTTGACAGGATATAGCACAGATACGCAGTATTTT. It specifies CASLTGYSTDTQYF.

The chain links TRBV9 to TRBJ2-7; possibly TRBD1 or TRBD2 for D (5 bases each). From germline, CDR1 is SGDLS and CDR2 YYNGEE. The CDR3 extends over 14 amino acids. Trimming removed 4 bases at V and 2 bases at J, with 13 bases between. CDR3 in DNA: TGTGCCAGCAGCACCCGGGACGGCCCCTACGAGCAGTACTTC. Protein: CASSTRDGPYEQYF.

Concerning this clone: Other DNA sequences within the sample encode an identical CDR3. The chain couples TRBV19 to TRBJ2-7; D not resolved. Germline CDR1 LNHDA, CDR2 SQIVND (reference sequence). V was cut by 1 base and J by 2 bases, with 6 bases left in between. The CDR3 totals 13 residues. The CDR3: CASSIGPTYEQYF. The CDR3 DNA reads as TGTGCCAGTAGTATAGGTCCGACCTACGAGCAGTACTTC.

The V call is TRBV7-9, the J call TRBJ1-2; maybe TRBD1 (6 bases). This CDR3 comprises 16 residues. Trimming removed 5 bases at V and 6 bases at J, with 22 bases between. The V gene's germline CDR1 is SEHNR and CDR2 FQNEAQ (reference sequence). The DNA of the CDR3 is TGTGCCAGCAGCGCCTCCGAGGGACACTTTCGGAATGGCTACACCTTC. As protein: CASSASEGHFRNGYTF. The full variable domain, completed using reference TRBV7-9 and TRBJ1-2, is DTGVSQNPRHKITKRGQNVTFRCDPISEHNRLYWYRQTLGQGPEFLTYFQNEAQLEKSRLLSDRFSAERPKGSFSTLEIQRTEQGDSAMYLCASSASEGHFRNGYTFGSGTRLTVV.

The chain has TRBV7-9 and TRBJ1-4; 8 positions match TRBD1. There are 16 residues in the CDR3. CDR1 SEHNR and CDR2 FQNEAQ come from the germline V gene (reference sequence). V shed 2 bases, J shed 3 bases, and the junction held 5 bases outside the gene matches. CDR3 nucleotide sequence: TGTGCCAGCAGCTTATCGGACAGGGCCGCTAATGAAAAACTGTTTTTT. Its translation is CASSLSDRAANEKLFF.

V is TRBV14 and J is TRBJ2-7; 7 bases are a match to TRBD1. J gave up 6 bases and V 5 bases, and 7 bases lay outside the gene matches. Germline CDR1 is SGHDN and CDR2 is FVKESK. This CDR3 is 13 amino acids long. The CDR3 DNA follows: TGTGCCAGCAGCGAGAACACAGGGGCCGAGCAGTACTTC. Protein sequence: CASSENTGAEQYF.

This clone was seen just once. Other DNA sequences in this specimen translate into the identical CDR3. The CDR3 here is CAWSVGSYEQYF. The CDR3 DNA reads as TGTGCCTGGAGTGTGGGGTCCTACGAGCAGTACTTC. V and J are TRBV30 and TRBJ2-7; no clear D gene. This CDR3 has 12 residues. Per the germline V gene, CDR1 is GTSNPN and CDR2 is SVGIG (reference sequence). V was pared by 0 bases and J by 1 base, with 4 bases between.

The chain links TRBV27 to TRBJ1-5, with D perhaps matching TRBD1 (5 bases). V dropped 5 bases and J dropped 3 bases, with 17 bases sitting between them. CDR3 length: 16 amino acids. Germline-derived CDR1 and CDR2 are MNHEY and SMNVEV (reference sequence). The CDR3 DNA is TGTGCCAGCAGTCCACTCGCGAGGGGAGTCAATCAGCCCCAGCATTTT. Amino acid sequence: CASSPLARGVNQPQHF.

This rearrangement joins TRBV19 to TRBJ2-3, with a tentative D call TRBD2 (6 bases). The CDR3 loop spans 10 amino acids. Germline loops: CDR1 LNHDA, CDR2 SQIVND (reference sequence). The germline V and J ends were trimmed by 8 bases and 6 bases, with 6 bases remaining between them. The DNA of the CDR3 is TGTGCCAGTGGGGGGGATACGCAGTATTTT. Translated, it gives CASGGDTQYF.

This clone was recorded only once. V and J are TRBV6-5 and TRBJ1-6; D remains unclear. This CDR3 has 13 amino acids. In germline, CDR1 is MNHEY, CDR2 SVGAGI. V was cut by 8 bases and J by 9 bases, with 14 bases left in between. The DNA of the CDR3 is TGTGCCAGCGCCTCTGGGTTGATTTCACCCCTCCACTTT. This codes for CASASGLISPLHF.

The chain links TRBV14 to TRBJ2-2; TRBD2 matches at 8 bases. CDR1 and CDR2 (germline): SGHDN, FVKESK. V shed 5 bases and J 4 bases; nucleotides not matched to a gene: 12. This CDR3 is built from 17 residues. The chain's CDR3 is CASSAFRRGGGTGELFF. As DNA, the CDR3 is TGTGCCAGCAGCGCATTCCGCCGGGGGGGAGGCACCGGGGAGCTGTTTTTT.

This chain links TRBV11-2 with TRBJ2-7; D gene uncertain. Germline V gene lookup returns CDR1 SGHAT and CDR2 FQNNGV. The germline V and J ends were trimmed by 3 bases and 3 bases, with 6 bases remaining between them. CDR3 length: 12 residues. CDR3 in amino acids: CASSFKGYEQYF. The CDR3 nucleotides read TGTGCCAGCAGCTTTAAGGGCTACGAGCAGTACTTC.

The rearrangement joins TRBV28 to TRBJ2-7; 10 nucleotides align to TRBD2. The CDR3 is 17 amino acids. Looked up from germline, CDR1 is MDHEN and CDR2 is SYDVKM. After removal of 1 base from V and 5 bases from J, the junction contained 11 bases not matched to a gene. The CDR3 nucleotides read TGTGCCAGCAGTTTATTACTACTAGCGGGATCGGTGCACGAGCAGTACTTC. It codes for CASSLLLLAGSVHEQYF.

As concerns this clone: The same CDR3 can be traced to other DNA sequences in this sample. The chain carries TRBV4-3 and TRBJ2-5, with 9 bases matching TRBD1. V lost 2 bases, J lost 5 bases, and 3 bases stayed unmatched. The CDR3 is 14 residues long. Germline CDR1 LGHNA, CDR2 YSLEER. CDR3 amino acids: CASSQTGGRETQYF. As DNA, the CDR3 is TGCGCCAGCAGCCAAACAGGGGGCAGGGAGACCCAGTACTTC.